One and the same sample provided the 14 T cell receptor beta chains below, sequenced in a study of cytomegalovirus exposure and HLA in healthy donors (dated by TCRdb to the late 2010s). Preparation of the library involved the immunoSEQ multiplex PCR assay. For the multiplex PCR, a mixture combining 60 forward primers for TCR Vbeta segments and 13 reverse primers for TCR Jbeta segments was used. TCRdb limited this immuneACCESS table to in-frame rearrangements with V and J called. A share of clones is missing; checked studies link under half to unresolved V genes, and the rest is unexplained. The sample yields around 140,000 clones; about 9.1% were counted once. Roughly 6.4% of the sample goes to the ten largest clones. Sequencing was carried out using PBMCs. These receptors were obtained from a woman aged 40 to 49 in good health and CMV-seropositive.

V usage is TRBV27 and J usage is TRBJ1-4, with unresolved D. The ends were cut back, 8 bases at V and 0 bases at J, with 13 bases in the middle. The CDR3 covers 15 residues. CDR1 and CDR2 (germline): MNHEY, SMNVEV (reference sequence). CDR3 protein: CASHSLRSTNEKLFF. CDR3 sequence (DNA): TGTGCCAGCCACTCACTACGATCAACTAATGAAAAACTGTTTTTT.

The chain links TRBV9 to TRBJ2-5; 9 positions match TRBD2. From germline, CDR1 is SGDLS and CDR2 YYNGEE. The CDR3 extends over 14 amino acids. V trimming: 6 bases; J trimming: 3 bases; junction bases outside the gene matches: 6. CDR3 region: CASTLAGSEETQYF. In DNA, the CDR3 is TGTGCCAGCACCCTAGCGGGGAGCGAAGAGACCCAGTACTTC.

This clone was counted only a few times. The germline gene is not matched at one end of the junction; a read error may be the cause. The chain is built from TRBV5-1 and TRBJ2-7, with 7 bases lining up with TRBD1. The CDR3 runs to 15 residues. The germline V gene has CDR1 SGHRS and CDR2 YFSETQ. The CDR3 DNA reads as TGCGCCAACAGCAGATCCGGGACAGCCGAGAGAGGGCAGTACTTC. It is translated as CANSRSGTAERGQYF.

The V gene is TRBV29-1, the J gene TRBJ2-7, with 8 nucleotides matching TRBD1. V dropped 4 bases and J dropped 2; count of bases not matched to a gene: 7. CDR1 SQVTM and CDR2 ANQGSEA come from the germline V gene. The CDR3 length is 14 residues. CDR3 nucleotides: TGCAGCGTTGGTTGGACAGGGTCTACCTACGAGCAGTACTTC. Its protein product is CSVGWTGSTYEQYF.

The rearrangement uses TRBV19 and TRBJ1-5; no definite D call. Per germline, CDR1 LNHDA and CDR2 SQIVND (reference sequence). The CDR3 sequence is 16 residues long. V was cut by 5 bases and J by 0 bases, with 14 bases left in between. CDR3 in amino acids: CASSPRLGGSNQPQHF. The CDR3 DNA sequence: TGTGCCAGTAGTCCCCGATTGGGAGGTAGCAATCAGCCCCAGCATTTT.

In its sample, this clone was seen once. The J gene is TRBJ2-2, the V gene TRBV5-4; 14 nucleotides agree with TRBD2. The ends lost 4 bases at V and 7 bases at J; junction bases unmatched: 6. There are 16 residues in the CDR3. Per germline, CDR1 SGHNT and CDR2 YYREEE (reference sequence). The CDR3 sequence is CASSGTSGGYGGELFF. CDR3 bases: TGTGCCAGCAGCGGGACTAGCGGGGGTTATGGCGGGGAGCTGTTTTTT.

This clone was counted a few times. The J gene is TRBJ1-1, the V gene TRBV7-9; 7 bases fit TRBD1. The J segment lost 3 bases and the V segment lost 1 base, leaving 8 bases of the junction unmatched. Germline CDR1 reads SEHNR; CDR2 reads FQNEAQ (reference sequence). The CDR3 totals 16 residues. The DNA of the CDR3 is TGTGCCAGCAGCTTAGATCCGGGACAGAGGGACACTGAAGCTTTCTTT. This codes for CASSLDPGQRDTEAFF.

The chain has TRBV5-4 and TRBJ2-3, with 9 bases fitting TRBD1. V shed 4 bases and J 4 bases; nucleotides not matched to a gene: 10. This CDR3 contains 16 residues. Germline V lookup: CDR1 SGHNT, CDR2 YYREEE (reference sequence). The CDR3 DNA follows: TGTGCCAGCAGCCAGGGACAGGGTGGGTTCGCAGATACGCAGTATTTT. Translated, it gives CASSQGQGGFADTQYF.

The CDR3 DNA reads as TGTGCCAGCAGCGTAGAGCCAGGGGGTTACGAGCAGTACTTC. Protein: CASSVEPGGYEQYF. The chain employs TRBV9 and TRBJ2-7, with 7 bases that match TRBD1. Germline V lookup: CDR1 SGDLS, CDR2 YYNGEE. This CDR3 is 14 amino acids long. V trimming: 0 bases; J trimming: 4 bases; junction bases outside the gene matches: 4.

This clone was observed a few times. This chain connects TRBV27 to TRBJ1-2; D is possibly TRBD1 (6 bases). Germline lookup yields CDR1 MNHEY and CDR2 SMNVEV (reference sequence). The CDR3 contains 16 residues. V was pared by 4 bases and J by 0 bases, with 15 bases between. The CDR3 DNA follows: TGTGCCAGCAGTTCATTGGGGGCCGAGACTAACTATGGCTACACCTTC. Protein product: CASSSLGAETNYGYTF.

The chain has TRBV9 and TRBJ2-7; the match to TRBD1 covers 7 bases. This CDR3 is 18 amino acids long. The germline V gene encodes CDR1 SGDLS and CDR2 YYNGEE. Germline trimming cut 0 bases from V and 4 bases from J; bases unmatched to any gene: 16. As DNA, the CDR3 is TGTGCCAGCAGCGTAGGACAGGGTTCTACCCAAGGGGTTTACGAGCAGTACTTC. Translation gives CASSVGQGSTQGVYEQYF.

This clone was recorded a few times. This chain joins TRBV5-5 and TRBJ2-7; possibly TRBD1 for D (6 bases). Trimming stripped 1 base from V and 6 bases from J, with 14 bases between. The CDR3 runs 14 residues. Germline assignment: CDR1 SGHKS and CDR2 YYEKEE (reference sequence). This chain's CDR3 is CASSLQGFRSEQYF. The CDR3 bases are TGTGCCAGCAGCTTGCAGGGGTTTAGAAGCGAGCAGTACTTC.

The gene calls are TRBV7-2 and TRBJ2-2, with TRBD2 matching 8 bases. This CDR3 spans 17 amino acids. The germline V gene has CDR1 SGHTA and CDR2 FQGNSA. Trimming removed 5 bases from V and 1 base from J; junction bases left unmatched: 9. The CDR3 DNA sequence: TGTGCCAGCAGCCCAGACAGCGGGGGAGGGAACACCGGGGAGCTGTTTTTT. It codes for CASSPDSGGGNTGELFF. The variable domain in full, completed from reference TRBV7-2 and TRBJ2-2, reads GAGVSQSPSNKVTEKGKDVELRCDPISGHTALYWYRQSLGQGLEFLIYFQGNSAPDKSGLPSDRFSAERTGGSVSTLTIQRTQQEDSAVYLCASSPDSGGGNTGELFFGEGSRLTVL.

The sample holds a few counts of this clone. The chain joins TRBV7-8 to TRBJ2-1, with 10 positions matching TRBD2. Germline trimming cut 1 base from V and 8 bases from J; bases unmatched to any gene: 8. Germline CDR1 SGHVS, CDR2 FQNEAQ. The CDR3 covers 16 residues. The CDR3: CASSLGQRGGVHEQFF. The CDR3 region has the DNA TGTGCCAGCAGCTTAGGGCAGCGGGGGGGAGTCCATGAGCAGTTCTTC.